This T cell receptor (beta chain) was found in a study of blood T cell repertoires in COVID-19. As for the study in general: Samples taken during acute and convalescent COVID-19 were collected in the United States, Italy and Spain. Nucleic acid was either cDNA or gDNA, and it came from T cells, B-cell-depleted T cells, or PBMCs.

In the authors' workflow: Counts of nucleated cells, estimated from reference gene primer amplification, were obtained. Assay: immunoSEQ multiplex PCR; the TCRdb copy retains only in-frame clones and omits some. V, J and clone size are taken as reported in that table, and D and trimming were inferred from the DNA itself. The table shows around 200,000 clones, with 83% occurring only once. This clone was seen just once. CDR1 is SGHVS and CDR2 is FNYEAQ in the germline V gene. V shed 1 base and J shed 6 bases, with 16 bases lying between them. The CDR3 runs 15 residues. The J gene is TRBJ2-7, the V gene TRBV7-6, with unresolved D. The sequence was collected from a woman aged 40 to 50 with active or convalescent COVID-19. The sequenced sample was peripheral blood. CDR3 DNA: TGTGCCAGCAGCTTAGGCCCAGCGTTAGCTCGCGAGCAGTACTTC. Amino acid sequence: CASSLGPALAREQYF.